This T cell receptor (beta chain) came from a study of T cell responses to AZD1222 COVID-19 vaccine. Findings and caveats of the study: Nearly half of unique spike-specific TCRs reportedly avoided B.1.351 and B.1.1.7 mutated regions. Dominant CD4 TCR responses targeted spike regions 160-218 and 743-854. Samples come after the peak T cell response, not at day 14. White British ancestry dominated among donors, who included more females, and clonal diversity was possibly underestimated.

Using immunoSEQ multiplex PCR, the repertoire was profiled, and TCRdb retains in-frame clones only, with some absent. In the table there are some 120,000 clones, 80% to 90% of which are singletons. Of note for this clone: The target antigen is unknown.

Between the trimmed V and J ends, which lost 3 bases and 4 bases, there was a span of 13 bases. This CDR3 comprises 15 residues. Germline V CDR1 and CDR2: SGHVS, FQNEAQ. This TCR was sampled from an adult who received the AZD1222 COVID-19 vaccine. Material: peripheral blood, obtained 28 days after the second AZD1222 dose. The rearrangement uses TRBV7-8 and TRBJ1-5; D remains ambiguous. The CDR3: CASSLRTARNQPQHF. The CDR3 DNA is TGTGCCAGCAGCTTGAGAACAGCGCGAAATCAGCCCCAGCATTTT.